The TCR beta chain described here comes from a study of ipilimumab plus nivolumab after autologous stem cell transplantation. The germline V gene encodes CDR1 WNHNN and CDR2 SYGVQD (reference sequence). Trimming pared 3 bases from V and 0 bases from J, leaving 13 bases between. The CDR3 is made up of 16 amino acids. Through week 26, nivolumab 3 mg/kg IV was given weeks 1, 4, 7, 10, then biweekly. The table came from immunoSEQ multiplex PCR; TCRdb's copy has only in-frame clones and leaves some out. This table holds about 43,000 clones, over 75% found once. The origin of this receptor is a male donor with multiple myeloma. This material consisted of PBMCs, taken in a trial of ipilimumab plus nivolumab as post-transplant consolidation. J is TRBJ2-3 and V is TRBV10-1, with a tentative D call TRBD2 (6 bases). This CDR3 is CASSEFGGGSTDTQYF. CDR3 bases: TGCGCCAGCAGTGAATTCGGGGGAGGCAGCACAGATACGCAGTATTTT.